Shown below are 23 T cell receptor beta chains from a single sample sequenced in a study of T cells in Graves' hyperthyroidism and ophthalmopathy (dated by TCRdb to between 2017 and 2020). Preparation of the library involved multiplex PCR. Sequencing used an Illumina HiSeq 2000. TCR beta CDR3 regions were amplified from RNA transcripts. For the first round of RT-PCR on the TCR CDR3, the HTBI primer set was used together with the Qiagen OneStep RT-PCR kit. The public reads were run again by TCRdb, first through fastp at Q25 and then through MiXCR, and only productive beta chains were kept. Here each entry gathers all rows of one CDR3 protein and keeps the most common genes and DNA. This sample holds almost 600,000 distinct CDR3 sequences; around 14% were observed only once. 5% to 7% of the sample rests with the top ten. Sequenced: blood. Receptor source: a woman aged 25 to 39 with Graves' hyperthyroidism that later progressed to Graves' ophthalmopathy.

The chain uses TRBV15 and TRBJ2-3; D possibly uses TRBD1 or TRBD2 (6 bases each). Germline lookup yields CDR1 LNHNV and CDR2 YYDKDF (reference sequence). This CDR3 contains 15 residues. The V gene lost 1 base and the J gene lost 5 bases, with 13 bases spanning the gap. CDR3 sequence: CATSRAEGEVDTQYF. CDR3 in DNA: TGTGCCACCAGCAGAGCCGAGGGGGAGGTAGATACGCAGTATTTT.

The sample holds many counts of this clonotype. The rearrangement joins TRBV27 to TRBJ2-6; 8 bases map to TRBD2. Germline CDR1 is MNHEY and CDR2 is SMNVEV (reference sequence). With V trimmed by 2 bases and J by 1 base, 4 bases remained unmatched. This CDR3 has 17 residues. The CDR3 protein is CASSLMSGRSGANVLTF. In DNA, the CDR3 is TGTGCCAGCAGTTTAATGAGCGGGAGATCTGGGGCCAACGTCCTGACTTTC.

This clonotype was counted at least ten times. The chain combines TRBV18 with TRBJ2-1, with D possibly being TRBD2 (6 bases). The CDR3 length is 17 residues. Trimming left V 3 bases short and J 0 bases short, with 15 bases between. Germline lookup yields CDR1 KGHSH and CDR2 LQKENI. The CDR3 is CASSPRDFTNSYNEQFF. CDR3 coding DNA: TGTGCCAGCTCACCCAGGGACTTTACCAACTCCTACAATGAGCAGTTCTTC.

This clonotype was recorded many times. The chain links TRBV19 to TRBJ2-7; TRBD2 matches at 11 bases. CDR1 is LNHDA and CDR2 is SQIVND in the germline V gene (reference sequence). This CDR3 comprises 16 residues. The junction had 10 bases not matched to a gene; V was cut back by 6 bases and J by 3 bases. The CDR3 loop reads CASRKKTSGSGYEQYF. CDR3 DNA: TGTGCCAGTAGGAAGAAAACTAGCGGGAGTGGCTACGAGCAGTACTTC.

This clonotype was observed many times. This chain links TRBV27 with TRBJ1-3; 7 nucleotides align to TRBD1. Germline V CDR1 and CDR2: MNHEY, SMNVEV (reference sequence). V was pared by 2 bases and J by 2 bases, with 0 bases of the junction left unmatched. The CDR3 has 14 residues. CDR3 DNA sequence: TGTGCCAGCAGTTTAACAGGGGCTGGAAACACCATATATTTT. Translating gives CASSLTGAGNTIYF.

This clonotype has a count of ten or more. The chain has TRBV3-1 and TRBJ2-1, with D unclear. V lost 4 bases to trimming and J lost 7 bases, with 14 bases between them. CDR1 LGHDT and CDR2 YNNKEL come from the germline V gene (reference sequence). This CDR3 has 14 residues. CDR3 DNA sequence: TGTGCCAGCAGCCTTACAAGGGTTGCTAATGAGCAGTTCTTC. Amino acids: CASSLTRVANEQFF.

In its sample, this clonotype was seen many times. The rearrangement links TRBV2 to TRBJ2-1; 10 bases fit TRBD2. The CDR3 consists of 17 residues. V shed 0 bases, J shed 8 bases, and the junction held 10 bases outside the gene matches. Germline V CDR1 and CDR2: SNHLY, FYNNEI. The CDR3 reads CASSEASSGSELDEQFF. CDR3 nucleotides: TGTGCCAGCAGTGAAGCGTCTAGCGGGAGCGAGTTGGATGAGCAGTTCTTC.

This clonotype was observed a handful of times. The V and J genes are TRBV14 and TRBJ2-3, with 9 bases that match TRBD2. The CDR3 runs 14 residues. Trimming removed 1 base from V and 6 bases from J; junction bases left unmatched: 2. Germline V gene lookup returns CDR1 SGHDN and CDR2 FVKESK. The CDR3 coding sequence is TGTGCCAGCAGCCAAGGGACTAGCGTCGATACGCAGTATTTT. This codes for CASSQGTSVDTQYF.

This clonotype occurred many times. The rearrangement links TRBV7-3 to TRBJ1-6; D gene ambiguous. The CDR3 covers 14 residues. V was clipped by 3 bases and J by 6 bases, with 9 bases between them. Germline assignment: CDR1 SGHTA and CDR2 FQGTGA. The CDR3, as DNA: TGTGCCAGCAGCTTGGGTGGAATTAATTCACCCCTCCACTTT. It specifies CASSLGGINSPLHF.

The chain uses TRBV20-1 and TRBJ1-2; D is unclear. Germline V gives CDR1 DFQATT, CDR2 SNEGSKA (reference sequence). The CDR3 consists of 13 residues. V was shortened by 6 bases and J by 2 bases, with 13 bases between the two germline ends. CDR3 residues: CSAVVLPNYGYTF. CDR3 coding DNA: TGCAGTGCAGTGGTCCTCCCGAACTATGGCTACACCTTC.

V is TRBV24-1 and J is TRBJ2-3, with D maybe TRBD2 (5 bases). Germline CDR1 and CDR2: KGHDR and SFDVKD. Trimming removed 5 bases from V and 2 bases from J, with 16 bases in between. The CDR3 runs 16 residues. The DNA for the CDR3 is TGTGCCACCAGTGGATCTAGCCGGGATATCACAGATACGCAGTATTTT. It translates to CATSGSSRDITDTQYF.

V is TRBV7-2 and J is TRBJ2-1; 9 bases are shared with TRBD2. The V and J ends lost 0 bases and 8 bases, in that order; junction bases with no gene match: 8. Germline CDR1 reads SGHTA; CDR2 reads FQGNSA. The CDR3 consists of 16 residues. CDR3 nucleotides: TGTGCCAGCAGCTTAGCTTGGCGGGAGGGCCGGGATGAGCAGTTCTTC. Protein sequence: CASSLAWREGRDEQFF.

In the case of this clonotype: One junction end does not reproduce the germline sequence, and a read error may be involved. The chain links TRBV5-1 to TRBJ1-6, with D possibly matching TRBD1 (5 bases). Germline V gene sequence: CDR1 SGHRS, CDR2 YFSETQ. The CDR3 is 16 amino acids. The CDR3 spells CASSLTGRSDNSPPHF. In DNA form, the CDR3 reads TGCGCCAGCAGCTTAACGGGACGATCCGATAATTCACCCCCCCACTTT. Filled out from reference TRBV5-1 and TRBJ1-6, the complete variable domain reads KAGVTQTPRYLIKTRGQQVTLSCSPISGHRSVSWYQQTPGQGLQFLFEYFSETQRNKGNFPGRFSGRQFSNSRSEMNVSTLELGDSALYLCASSLTGRSDNSPPHFGNGTRLTVT.

This clonotype was found many times. V and J are TRBV3-1 and TRBJ2-1; D not certain. Trimming left V 2 bases short and J 8 bases short, with 7 bases between. The CDR3 length is 12 residues. Per germline, CDR1 LGHDT and CDR2 YNNKEL (reference sequence). DNA for the CDR3: TGTGCCAGCAGCCAAATTGGACATGAGCAGTTCTTC. Its translation is CASSQIGHEQFF.

This clonotype was seen at least ten times. V is TRBV30 and J is TRBJ2-5; D may be TRBD1 (5 bases). This CDR3 region has 11 residues. The ends were cut back, 5 bases at V and 5 bases at J, with 9 bases in the middle. Germline CDR1 reads GTSNPN; CDR2 reads SVGIG (reference sequence). The CDR3 nucleotides read TGTGCCTGGGGGAAGGGGGAGACCCAGTACTTC. This codes for CAWGKGETQYF.

The sample holds one count of this clonotype. Since a much larger clone is just one base distant, this may be a read error. J is TRBJ2-4 and V is TRBV3-1; 7 bases are a match to TRBD1. CDR1 and CDR2 (germline): LGHDT, YNNKEL (reference sequence). With 7 bases clipped from V and 5 bases from J, the junction kept 5 bases outside the gene matches. CDR3 length equals 13 residues. The CDR3 DNA reads as TGTGCCAGCATCCCCGGGACAGAAAACATTCAGTACTTC. It yields the protein CASIPGTENIQYF. Variable domain in full (rest from reference TRBV3-1 and TRBJ2-4): DTAVSQTPKYLVTQMGNDKSIKCEQNLGHDTMYWYKQDSKKFLKIMFSYNNKELIINETVPNRFSPKSPDKAHLNLHINSLELGDSAVYFCASIPGTENIQYFGAGTRLSVL.

The chain carries TRBV15 and TRBJ2-1; 9 bases line up with TRBD2. The CDR3 contains 16 residues. V was clipped by 8 bases and J by 6 bases; unmatched bases: 14. CDR1 and CDR2 (germline): LNHNV, YYDKDF (reference sequence). For the CDR3, the DNA is TGTGCCACCCTCGGGCGGGAGGGCCCCCCGTGCAATGAGCAGTTCTTC. It specifies CATLGREGPPCNEQFF.

This clonotype was seen many times. The chain employs TRBV12-5 and TRBJ2-7, with D perhaps TRBD1 (5 bases). The V gene lost 1 base and the J gene lost 1 base, with 5 bases spanning the gap. This CDR3 is 13 amino acids long. Germline CDR1 and CDR2: LGHNT and FRNRAP. CDR3 nucleotides: TGTGCTAGTGGTTTGGGACAGTCCTACGAGCAGTACTTC. It specifies CASGLGQSYEQYF.

In its sample, this clonotype was seen once. A read error may explain this, as a much larger clone is one base away. V is TRBV15 and J is TRBJ1-3; TRBD1 is a possible D gene (5 bases). CDR1 and CDR2 from the germline V gene are LNHNV and YYDKDF (reference sequence). CDR3 length: 16 amino acids. Written as DNA, the CDR3 is TGTGTCACCAGCAGAGATCGGGGACGGGGGAGAAACACCATATATTTT. Protein product: CVTSRDRGRGRNTIYF.

The CDR3 sequence: CASSLNDILYYF. The DNA for the CDR3 is TGTGCCAGCAGCTTAAACGACATCCTTTATTACTTC. The J gene is TRBJ2-5, the V gene TRBV14; D call uncertain. The CDR3 has 12 amino acids. V was clipped by 5 bases and J by 14 bases, with 18 bases between them. Germline V CDR1 and CDR2: SGHDN, FVKESK.

Many counts were recorded for this clonotype. V is TRBV7-6 and J is TRBJ2-5; 12 bases align to TRBD1. CDR1 and CDR2 (germline): SGHVS, FNYEAQ. Trimming took 5 bases from V and 5 from J; bases not matched to a gene: 12. There are 17 residues in the CDR3. In DNA form, the CDR3 reads TGTGCCAGCAGCGCACCGCTGGGGACAGGGGGCGCGGAGACCCAGTACTTC. This encodes CASSAPLGTGGAETQYF.

In this sample, this clonotype turned up many times. The chain has TRBV6-5 and TRBJ2-7; maybe TRBD1 (6 bases). V was trimmed by 8 bases and J by 1 base, leaving 18 bases between them. The V gene's germline CDR1 is MNHEY and CDR2 SVGAGI. The CDR3 totals 15 residues. The CDR3 region is CASGGRSQGSYEQYF. For the CDR3, the DNA is TGTGCCAGCGGAGGACGCTCGCAGGGGTCCTACGAGCAGTACTTC.

This clonotype was counted at least ten times. The chain joins TRBV4-1 to TRBJ1-6; TRBD1 matches 9 bases. Germline V gene data show CDR1 as MGHRA and CDR2 as YSYEKL. The CDR3 covers 16 residues. After removal of 2 bases from V and 10 bases from J, the junction contained 9 bases not matched to a gene. This CDR3 is CASSQSTGGGGSPLHF. The CDR3 DNA sequence: TGCGCCAGCAGCCAATCAACAGGGGGCGGGGGCTCACCCCTCCACTTT.